This record concerns one T cell receptor (beta chain) sequence. The data originate from a study of T-cell memory formation after mild COVID-19. Each CDR3 protein gets one entry after TCRdb re-called the 5' RACE reads with MiXCR. Of approximately 450,000 distinct CDR3 sequences listed, about 20% are singletons. The source of this sequence is an adult woman who had mild COVID-19 (a few samples of this study predate the infection). Cell type and time point are not known. The sequencing sample was made of PBMCs or a T cell subset sorted from them (not recorded which).

This CDR3 reads CASSERAGGLSPYNEQFF. The CDR3 nucleotides are TGTGCCAGCAGTGAACGCGCGGGCGGCCTGTCCCCTTACAATGAGCAGTTCTTC. The chain uses TRBV2 and TRBJ2-1, with D possibly being TRBD2 (5 bases). The CDR3 extends over 18 amino acids. Germline V gene lookup returns CDR1 SNHLY and CDR2 FYNNEI. V was cut by 2 bases and J by 4 bases, with 21 bases left in between.